This T cell receptor beta chain is drawn from a study of EBV T-cell therapy then PD-1 blockade in nasopharyngeal carcinoma (dated by TCRdb to the early 2020s). V loses 1 base of germline sequence and J loses 3 bases, and the interval between the two ends is 4 bases. CDR3 length: 13 amino acids, cysteine to phenylalanine. Only the CDR3 part of the read is kept: 39 bases, read in frame from the first base. The germline V gene gives CDR1 as MNHNS and CDR2 as SASEGT. A note on this clone: Its antigen target is currently unknown. No much larger clonotype is one base removed from it; base qualities were not supplied.

The sample's treatment or condition, from its label and the paper: AdE1-LMPpoly-expanded autologous EBV-specific T-cell therapy followed by anti-PD-1 nivolumab. Genomic DNA was extracted from sorted cells using the Qiagen DNeasy Kit. TCR beta chain deep sequencing was performed on the immunoSEQ platform. On the study's bioinformatics: Repertoire data analysis was performed with the immunoSEQ Analyzer software. The source is immuneACCESS, and TCRdb retained only in-frame sequences with V and J called. Part of the clones is not carried over; for the studies checked, unresolved V genes explain less than half of this, and the remainder is unexplained. V and J calls and clone size are given by that table; D and trimming were obtained from the DNA. The sample table records 20,000 to 25,000 clones; 65% to 85% of these occur just once. The ten largest make up about 24% of the sample.

This clonotype was obtained from a man aged 40-50 years with nasopharyngeal carcinoma. The sequence is built from TRBV6-1 and TRBJ2-1, with the D gene too uncertain to name. This specimen consisted of CD8+ T cells from blood, obtained at day -245 from a patient whose treatment included autologous EBV-specific T cells and nivolumab. The nucleotide sequence reads TGTGCCAGCAGTGAAGGGGACTACAATGAGCAGTTCTTC. Its protein is CASSEGDYNEQFF.